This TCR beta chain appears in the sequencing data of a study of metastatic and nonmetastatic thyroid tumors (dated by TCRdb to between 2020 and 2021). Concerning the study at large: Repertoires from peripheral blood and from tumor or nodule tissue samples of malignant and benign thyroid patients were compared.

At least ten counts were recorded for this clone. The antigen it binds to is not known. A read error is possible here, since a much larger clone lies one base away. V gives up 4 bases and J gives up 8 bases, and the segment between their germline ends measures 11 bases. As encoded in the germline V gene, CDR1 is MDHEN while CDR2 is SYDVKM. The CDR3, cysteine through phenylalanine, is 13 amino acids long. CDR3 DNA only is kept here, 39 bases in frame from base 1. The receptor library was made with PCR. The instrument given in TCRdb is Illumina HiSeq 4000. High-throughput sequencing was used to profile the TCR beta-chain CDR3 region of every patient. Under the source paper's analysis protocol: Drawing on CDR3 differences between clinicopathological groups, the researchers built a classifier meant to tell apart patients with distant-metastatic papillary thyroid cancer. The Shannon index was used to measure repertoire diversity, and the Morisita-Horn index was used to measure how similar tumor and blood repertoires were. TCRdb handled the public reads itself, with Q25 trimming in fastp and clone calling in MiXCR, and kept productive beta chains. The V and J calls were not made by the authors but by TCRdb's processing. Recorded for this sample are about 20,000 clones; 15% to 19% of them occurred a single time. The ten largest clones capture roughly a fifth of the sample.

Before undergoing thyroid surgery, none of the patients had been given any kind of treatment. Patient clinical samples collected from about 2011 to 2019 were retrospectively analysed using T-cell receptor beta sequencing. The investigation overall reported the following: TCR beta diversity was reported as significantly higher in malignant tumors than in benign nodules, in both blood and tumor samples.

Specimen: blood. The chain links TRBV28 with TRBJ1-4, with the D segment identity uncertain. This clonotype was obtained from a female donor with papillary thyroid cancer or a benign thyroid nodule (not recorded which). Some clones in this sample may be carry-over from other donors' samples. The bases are TGTGCCAGCAGTTCTGGGAGTACGGAAAAACTGTTTTTT. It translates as CASSSGSTEKLFF. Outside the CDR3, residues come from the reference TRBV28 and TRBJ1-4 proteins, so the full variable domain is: DVKVTQSSRYLVKRTGEKVFLECVQDMDHENMFWYRQDPGLGLRLIYFSYDVKMKEKGDIPEGYSVSREKKERFSLILESASTNQTSMYLCASSSGSTEKLFFGSGTQLSVL.